The clone carrying this T cell receptor beta chain appeared many times. The antigen is not known. In the source study's methods: The distant-metastasis classifier for papillary thyroid cancer was built from CDR3 differences across clinicopathological groups. TCRdb reassembled clones from the PCR reads with MiXCR. TCRdb, rather than the study authors, made the V and J calls. The table lists 4,000 to 5,000 clones, roughly 18% of them singletons. The data are from a study of metastatic and nonmetastatic thyroid tumors. Background on the study: From malignant and benign thyroid patients, repertoires in blood and in tumor or nodule tissue were compared.

Overall study results and limits: In blood and tumor, TCR beta diversity was reportedly significantly higher in malignant thyroid tumors than in benign nodules.

This CDR3 spans 13 amino acids. V shed 2 bases and J shed 6 bases, with 7 bases lying between them. CDR1 is SEHNR, CDR2 FQNEAQ, per germline (reference sequence). Thyroid surgery was performed in patients who had received no treatment beforehand. The genes are TRBV7-9 and TRBJ1-4; D gene unclear. Material for sequencing was adjacent normal tissue. The receptor's source is a female donor with papillary thyroid cancer or a benign thyroid nodule (not recorded which). Some clones in this sample may be carry-over from other donors' samples. The CDR3 DNA reads as TGTGCCAGCAGCTTAAGACTTTATGAAAAACTGTTTTTT. It codes for CASSLRLYEKLFF. Based on the CDR3 plus reference TRBV7-9 and TRBJ1-4, the full variable domain is DTGVSQNPRHKITKRGQNVTFRCDPISEHNRLYWYRQTLGQGPEFLTYFQNEAQLEKSRLLSDRFSAERPKGSFSTLEIQRTEQGDSAMYLCASSLRLYEKLFFGSGTQLSVL.